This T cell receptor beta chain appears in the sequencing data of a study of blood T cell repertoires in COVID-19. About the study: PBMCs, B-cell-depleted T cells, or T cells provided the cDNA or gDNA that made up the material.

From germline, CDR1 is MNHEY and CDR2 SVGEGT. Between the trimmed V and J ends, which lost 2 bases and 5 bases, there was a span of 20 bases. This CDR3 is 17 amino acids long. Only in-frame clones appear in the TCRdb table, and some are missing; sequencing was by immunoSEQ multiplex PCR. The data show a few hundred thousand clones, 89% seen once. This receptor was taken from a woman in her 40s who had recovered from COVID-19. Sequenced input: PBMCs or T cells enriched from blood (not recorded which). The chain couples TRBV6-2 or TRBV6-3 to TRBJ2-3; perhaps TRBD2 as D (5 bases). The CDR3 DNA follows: TGTGCCAGCAGTTACAGGAGCGGACGGTCTCCCGTAGATACGCAGTATTTT. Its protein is CASSYRSGRSPVDTQYF.